The sequence of this T cell receptor (beta chain) was determined in a study of T cells after yellow fever vaccination. The germline V gene has CDR1 KGHSH and CDR2 LQKENI. There are 13 residues in the CDR3. V lost 6 bases, J lost 5 bases, and 10 bases lay in between. TCRdb called the 5' RACE reads again in MiXCR, with one record for every CDR3 protein. The repertoire holds under 300,000 distinct CDR3 sequences, with 6.5% to 8.5% as singletons. This clonotype was counted at least ten times. The V call is TRBV18, the J call TRBJ2-2; D is possibly TRBD1 (5 bases). Source: CD4+ T cells sorted from PBMCs, taken 15 days after the yellow fever booster vaccination. The clonotype was recovered from a man aged 25 to 40 who received the YFV17D yellow fever vaccine. CDR3 region: CASSTTGTGELFF. The CDR3 DNA follows: TGTGCCAGCTCTACCACAGGTACCGGGGAGCTGTTTTTT.